This T cell receptor (beta chain) was sequenced in a study of shared clonotypes between healthy human individuals. Terminally differentiated effector memory CD45RA+ cells were excluded from the naive CD8 cells, which were CD45RO-negative and positively selected for CCR7. Study results and limitations: Larger richness was generally estimated for naive than memory subsets.

Germline V lookup: CDR1 SEHNR, CDR2 FQNEAQ (reference sequence). The CDR3 runs 18 residues. Trimming took off 4 bases at V and 4 bases at J, with 25 bases between the two ends. Deep-level assay runs were performed. Profiled with immunoSEQ multiplex PCR; TCRdb holds only in-frame clones, not every one. Here the sample spans about 2.1 million clones, under 95% being singletons. Comment on this clone: The antigen remains unidentified.

The sample comprised naive CD8+ T cells from PBMCs. The chain recombines TRBV7-9 with TRBJ2-5; D might be TRBD2 (6 bases). The clonotype originates from a man aged 18 to 29 in good health. Some clones in this sample may be carry-over from other donors' samples. The CDR3 DNA reads TGTGCCAGCAGCTCTCCTGGGGGAAGCGGGCAAGGCCCAGAGACCCAGTACTTC. Translation gives CASSSPGGSGQGPETQYF.